Listed below are T cell receptor beta chains from one sample, sequenced in a study of Ad26.COV2.S vaccination and SARS-CoV-2 variants. Clones were sequenced by immunoSEQ multiplex PCR, and TCRdb holds only the in-frame ones, with some missing. The top ten hold 3% to 4% of the sample, which has approximately 280,000 clones, more than 70% seen once. The specimen was peripheral blood, collected in a trial of Ad26.COV2.S vaccine versus placebo. These receptors were collected from a person aged 18 to 65 who received the Ad26.COV2.S COVID-19 vaccine or a placebo. CDR3s include the opening cysteine and the closing phenylalanine or tryptophan. D genes are given only for firm matches. A row's size may be missing; if present it is once, few, many or a size class.

j_call	v_call	d_call	clone_size	cdr3_aa	cdr3_nt
TRBJ2-3	TRBV2	TRBD2	.	CASSERWTSGPLESDTQYF	TGTGCCAGCAGTGAACGTTGGACTAGCGGGCCGCTTGAATCAGATACGCAGTATTTT
TRBJ1-1	TRBV30	.	.	CASMSQGGAEAFF	TGTGCCTCGATGAGCCAGGGTGGCGCTGAAGCTTTCTTT
TRBJ1-2	TRBV15	TRBD1	few	CATSRERTGDYGYTF	TGTGCCACCAGCAGAGAAAGGACAGGAGACTATGGCTACACCTTC
TRBJ1-1	TRBV19	.	.	CASSTREGWNAEAFF	TGTGCCAGTAGTACCAGGGAGGGTTGGAACGCTGAAGCTTTCTTT
TRBJ2-7	TRBV28	.	.	CASSFSVNSWAFSYEQYF	TGTGCCAGCAGTTTTTCGGTCAACTCGTGGGCTTTTTCCTACGAGCAGTACTTC
TRBJ1-3	TRBV4-1	TRBD1	.	CASSQEFGTGIYF	TGCGCCAGCAGCCAAGAGTTCGGGACAGGAATATATTTT
TRBJ2-6	TRBV30	.	.	CAWSASGANVLTF	TGTGCCTGGAGTGCCTCTGGGGCCAACGTCCTGACTTTC
TRBJ2-2	TRBV4-1	.	once	CASSQAADNTGELFF	TGCGCCAGCAGCCAAGCGGCAGACAACACCGGGGAGCTGTTTTTT
TRBJ2-5	TRBV5-1	TRBD1	.	CASSAPDRGLQETQYF	TGCGCCAGCAGCGCCCCAGACAGGGGGCTCCAAGAGACCCAGTACTTC
TRBJ1-1	TRBV13	.	.	CASSPELAFF	TGTGCCAGCAGCCCGGAGCTAGCTTTCTTT
TRBJ2-7	TRBV30	TRBD2	.	CAWSLGLAGEEQYF	TGTGCCTGGAGCCTGGGACTAGCGGGGGAAGAGCAGTACTTC
TRBJ1-1	TRBV5-1	.	.	CASSLGQAVNTEAFF	TGCGCCAGCAGCTTGGGACAGGCCGTGAACACTGAAGCTTTCTTT
TRBJ1-5	TRBV4-1	TRBD1	few	CASSQGGKDRGHGQPQHF	TGCGCCAGCAGCCAAGGGGGAAAGGACAGGGGGCACGGTCAGCCCCAGCATTTT
TRBJ2-4	TRBV19	.	.	CASSNPRIAKNIQYF	TGTGCCAGTAGTAACCCCAGAATAGCCAAAAACATTCAGTACTTC
TRBJ2-7	TRBV10-3	TRBD2	few	CAQSRGGNSYEQYF	TGTGCCCAAAGTCGGGGGGGGAACTCCTACGAGCAGTACTTC
TRBJ1-1	TRBV4-1	.	.	CASSQGGNTEAFF	TGCGCCAGCAGCCAAGGCGGGAACACTGAAGCTTTCTTT
TRBJ2-5	TRBV4-1	TRBD2	.	CASSLISGRPGETQYF	TGCGCCAGCAGCCTTATTAGCGGGAGGCCGGGGGAGACCCAGTACTTC
TRBJ2-5	TRBV6-5	.	.	CASSYSGGAVKTQYF	TGTGCCAGCAGTTACTCGGGGGGGGCCGTGAAGACCCAGTACTTC
TRBJ1-1	TRBV30	.	.	CAWSHTGSAFF	TGTGCCTGGAGCCACACAGGGTCAGCTTTCTTT
TRBJ2-7	TRBV5-1	TRBD2	.	CASSSGTSGPLEYF	TGCGCCAGCAGCTCCGGGACTAGCGGCCCCCTTGAATACTTC
TRBJ1-1	TRBV27	.	.	CASSPNTRFTEAFF	TGTGCCAGCAGTCCCAACACCAGATTCACTGAAGCTTTCTTT
TRBJ2-5	TRBV5-1	.	.	CASSFQGGSQYF	TGCGCCAGCAGCTTCCAGGGGGGGTCCCAGTACTTC
TRBJ2-3	TRBV5-4	TRBD2	.	CASSWDGTSITDTQYF	TGTGCCAGCAGCTGGGACGGGACTAGCATCACAGATACGCAGTATTTT
TRBJ2-7	TRBV5-1	TRBD1	.	CASSLQGERQYF	TGCGCCAGCAGCTTACAGGGGGAGAGGCAGTACTTC
TRBJ2-6	TRBV7-9	TRBD2	.	CASSDRLADISGANVLTF	TGTGCCAGCAGCGACCGACTAGCGGATATCTCTGGGGCCAACGTCCTGACTTTC
TRBJ2-5	TRBV5-4	TRBD2	once	CASSLPSGRAMETQYF	TGTGCCAGCAGCTTACCTAGCGGGAGGGCCATGGAGACCCAGTACTTC
TRBJ2-3	TRBV7-2	.	.	CASSSASSTDTQYF	TGTGCCAGCAGCTCAGCCAGTAGCACAGATACGCAGTATTTT
TRBJ1-5	TRBV6-2/TRBV6-3	.	few	CASSYSLGVEAHQPQHF	TGTGCCAGCAGTTACTCCCTCGGAGTGGAGGCCCATCAGCCCCAGCATTTT
TRBJ2-5	TRBV13	.	.	CASSLMGEQETQYF	TGTGCCAGCAGCTTAATGGGGGAACAAGAGACCCAGTACTTC
TRBJ2-7	TRBV18	.	.	CASSPQGERDEQYF	TGTGCCAGCTCACCACAGGGAGAGCGGGACGAGCAGTACTTC